The present T cell receptor (beta chain) was sequenced within a study of metastatic and nonmetastatic thyroid tumors. The CDR3 length equals 14 residues, ends included. The V gene's germline CDR1 is SGHTA and CDR2 FQGNSA. All patients were untreated before thyroid surgery. Using MiXCR, TCRdb reanalyzed the PCR reads. The table has 40,000 or so clones, roughly 26% seen once. As regards this clone: It is unclear where the CDR3 begins or ends on the DNA, so no DNA is shown, and the CDR3 is as TCRdb lists it. Within the sample, other DNA sequences also encode this same CDR3.

The source is a female donor with papillary thyroid cancer or a benign thyroid nodule (not recorded which). Some clones in this sample may be carry-over from other donors' samples. Material for sequencing was blood. The V and J genes are TRBV7-2 and TRBJ2-7; the D call in the table, TRBD1, was not verified against the DNA. The CDR3 sequence: CASSFGQGSSEQYF.